Given below is one T cell receptor beta chain in context. No antigen is known for it. The source of the sample is a study of CD8 T cells in ankylosing spondylitis. Points from the study as a whole: Reportedly, significant enrichment of disease-linked clones occurred in matched ankylosing spondylitis synovial fluid. Blood of patients with ankylosing spondylitis appeared to be characterized by a TCR beta motif of several highly homologous variants. A number of the motif variants had already been described in reactive arthritis synovial fluid and blood.

The CDR3 has 15 amino acids. The V and J ends lost 1 base and 1 base respectively, with 6 bases between them. Germline assignment: CDR1 SGHRS and CDR2 YFSETQ. Researchers built TCR beta libraries using quantitative 5'-RACE with molecular barcodes. MiXCR, applied by TCRdb to the 5' RACE reads, yields one record per CDR3 protein. The sample has 400,000 or so distinct CDR3 sequences; roughly a quarter are singletons. The material sequenced was blood, either unsorted or a sorted T cell fraction (not recorded which). The V call is TRBV5-1, the J call TRBJ2-6; unclear D gene. The source of this sequence is a male donor with ankylosing spondylitis. The CDR3 DNA is TGCGCCAGCAGCTTGCGGGCGTCTGGGGCCAACGTCCTGACTTTC. Its protein is CASSLRASGANVLTF.